What follows describes a single TCR beta chain. What it binds is not known. Repertoires were generated with immunoSEQ multiplex PCR, while TCRdb's copy carries only in-frame clones and drops some. Found here are fewer than 65,000 clones, around 92% of them singletons; the top ten hold roughly 15%. The CDR3 has 16 residues. Per germline, CDR1 SGHTA and CDR2 FQGNSA. V lost 5 bases to trimming and J lost 5 bases; unmatched junction nucleotides: 11. The data derive from a study of T cell responses to AZD1222 COVID-19 vaccine. Findings of the study overall: Among spike-specific TCRs, nearly half reportedly target unmutated variant regions. Spike-specific TCR breadth and depth were elevated following two AZD1222 doses. Dominant CD4 TCR responses targeted spike regions 160-218 and 743-854.

Whether given at about 4 or about 12 weeks, second doses were pooled. The sample consisted of peripheral blood, taken 28 days after the second AZD1222 dose. The sequence came from an adult who received the AZD1222 COVID-19 vaccine. The V call is TRBV7-2, the J call TRBJ2-3, with 9 nucleotides matching TRBD1. The DNA of the CDR3 is TGTGCCAGCAGCACCAATCCCGGGACAGGGAGAGATACGCAGTATTTT. Its translation: CASSTNPGTGRDTQYF.